This TCR beta chain originates from a study of beta chain features in type 1 diabetes. Study in general: In age, gender and cell yields, patients were similar to healthy donors. Regarding the study as a whole: Shorter TCRB CDR3s, moderately but significantly so, marked every one of the four CD4+ subsets in Type 1 diabetes patients.

This clone appeared a few times. Its antigen is unknown. cDNA synthesis used the whole RNA isolate, giving expressed TCRB sequences. Clones were sequenced by immunoSEQ multiplex PCR, and TCRdb holds only the in-frame ones, with some missing. The repertoire holds over 20,000 clones, with 49% as singletons. Sequencing input: stem cell memory CD4+ T cells from blood. The clonotype originates from a man younger than 40 with type 1 diabetes.

CDR3 nucleotide sequence: TGTGCCAGCACCATCCTGAGGCAGGGCAACTATGGCTACACCTTC. It specifies CASTILRQGNYGYTF. J is TRBJ1-2 and V is TRBV6-1, with a possible D match to TRBD1 (5 bases). The CDR3 has 15 residues. Germline values: CDR1 MNHNS, CDR2 SASEGT. The V end lost 7 bases, the J end lost 2 bases, and 17 bases lay between the germline ends.